This is a list of T cell receptor beta chains from one sample in a study of cytomegalovirus exposure and HLA in healthy donors. Generated by immunoSEQ multiplex PCR, the TCRdb table keeps only in-frame clones and is missing some. The table includes over 100,000 clones, around a tenth detected once. The sample was PBMCs. The receptors here all came from a man in his forties in good health and CMV-seropositive. Each CDR3 is given with its conserved first and last residue. Clone size is stated in some rows and not others, as once, few, many or a class when expanded.

clone size	V gene	J gene	CDR3 length	CDR3 protein
few	TRBV12-5	TRBJ2-6	14	CASGFERADNVLTF
few	TRBV7-9	TRBJ2-7	14	CASSPVIRAYEQYF
few	TRBV7-2	TRBJ2-3	15	CASSLVFGSTDTQYF
few	TRBV27	TRBJ1-1	14	CASFDRNMNTEAFF
.	TRBV29-1	TRBJ2-7	14	CSVESGQGGAEQYF
.	TRBV5-7	TRBJ1-2	14	CASSWGQGVRGYTF
.	TRBV7-8	TRBJ2-2	16	CASSLLLPGGTGELFF
few	TRBV27	TRBJ2-1	16	CASSPILPSGSNEQFF
few	TRBV11-3	TRBJ2-1	18	CASSLDHRLAGGGNEQFF
few	TRBV7-8	TRBJ2-1	12	CASSLLASSKFF
.	TRBV11-2	TRBJ2-3	18	CASSHSKTSRTGADTQYF
.	TRBV28	TRBJ1-4	15	CASSSTGQGSEKLFF
.	TRBV11-2	TRBJ2-2	16	CASSLVRGQSTGELFF
.	TRBV10-1	TRBJ2-7	19	CASSESTRGFAGAFGEQYF
few	TRBV13	TRBJ1-1	14	CASSPPGGNTEAFF
few	TRBV7-9	TRBJ2-5	17	CASSLSTHLGGQETQYF
many	TRBV19	TRBJ2-1	17	CASSMKGAGDYWDEQFF
.	TRBV5-1	TRBJ1-4	15	CASRRTGATNEKLFF
.	TRBV7-9	TRBJ2-7	14	CASSPVDSSYEQYF
few	TRBV5-1	TRBJ2-7	16	CASSPDATSGRYEQYF
.	TRBV6-1	TRBJ2-7	12	CASSELESGSDF
.	TRBV2	TRBJ2-3	17	CASSGMTSGSITDTQYF
.	TRBV7-7	TRBJ2-1	15	CASSLARGAYNEQFF
few	TRBV27	TRBJ2-2	13	CASSLGGAGELFF
.	TRBV28	TRBJ2-1	15	CASSLGGGTINEQFF
few	TRBV5-1	TRBJ1-2	14	CASSLGDTFYGYTF
few	TRBV7-2	TRBJ2-2	13	CASSLNRPGELFF
few	TRBV11-3	TRBJ2-3	17	CASSLGYLAASTDTQYF
.	TRBV5-1	TRBJ2-3	16	CASSFTGTGSTDTQYF
.	TRBV2	TRBJ2-7	15	CASISLLGGTYEQYF
few	TRBV6-1	TRBJ2-5	9	CATEETQYF
.	TRBV11-2	TRBJ2-7	12	CASSLGRYEQYF
.	TRBV7-3	TRBJ2-7	12	CASSAGQLEQYF
.	TRBV5-5	TRBJ1-1	14	CASSANRGNTEAFF
few	TRBV29-1	TRBJ2-2	15	CSAAGEPPNTGELFF
.	TRBV5-6	TRBJ2-6	16	CASSGRGSSGANVLTF
few	TRBV25-1	TRBJ2-3	17	CASSEYGGTNPTDTQYF